This paragraph reports one TCR beta chain. Profiled with immunoSEQ multiplex PCR; TCRdb holds only in-frame clones, not every one. This sample yields more than 200,000 clones, of which around nine tenths are seen a single time; around 1.8% belongs to the top ten. The data were taken from a study of blood T cell repertoires in COVID-19. Study details: Some COVID-19 samples were acute and others convalescent; all came from the United States, Italy and Spain.

Everyone who took part was 18 to 89 years old, and they came from 24 US areas. There are 14 residues in the CDR3. Sequencing input: PBMCs or T cells enriched from blood (not recorded which). The receptor was isolated from a woman between 18 and 29 years old who had recovered from COVID-19. The chain is built from TRBV21-1 and TRBJ1-1; the listed D gene, TRBD1, was not tested against the DNA. TRBV21-1 is described as a pseudogene. The CDR3 loop is CASSIQGSSTEAFF. The CDR3 DNA follows: TGTGCCAGCAGCATCCAGGGGAGTAGCACTGAAGCTTTCTTT.